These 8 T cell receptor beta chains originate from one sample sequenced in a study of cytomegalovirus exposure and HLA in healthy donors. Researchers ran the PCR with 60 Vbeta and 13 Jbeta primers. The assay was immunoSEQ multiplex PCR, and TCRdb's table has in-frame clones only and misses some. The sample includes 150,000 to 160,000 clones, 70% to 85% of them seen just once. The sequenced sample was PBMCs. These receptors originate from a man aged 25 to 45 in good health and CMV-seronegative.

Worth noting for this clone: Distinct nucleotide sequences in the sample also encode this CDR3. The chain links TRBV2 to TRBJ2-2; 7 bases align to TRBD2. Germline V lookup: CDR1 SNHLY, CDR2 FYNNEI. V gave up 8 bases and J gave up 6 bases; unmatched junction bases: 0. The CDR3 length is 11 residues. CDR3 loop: CASRGAGELFF. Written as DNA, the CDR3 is TGTGCCAGCCGGGGGGCCGGGGAGCTGTTTTTT.

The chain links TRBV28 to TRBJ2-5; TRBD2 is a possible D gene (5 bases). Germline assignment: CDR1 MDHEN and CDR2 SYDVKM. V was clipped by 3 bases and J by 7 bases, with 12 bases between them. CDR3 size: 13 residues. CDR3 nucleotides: TGTGCCAGCAGTTTGGAGGAGCCGGGGACCCAGTACTTC. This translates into CASSLEEPGTQYF.

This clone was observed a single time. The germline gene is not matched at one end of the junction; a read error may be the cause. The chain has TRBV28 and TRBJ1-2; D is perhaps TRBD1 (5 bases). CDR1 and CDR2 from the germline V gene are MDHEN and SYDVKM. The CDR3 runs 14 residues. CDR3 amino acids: CASSLFDRLYGYPF. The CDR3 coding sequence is TGTGCCAGCAGTTTATTCGACAGACTGTATGGCTACCCCTTC.

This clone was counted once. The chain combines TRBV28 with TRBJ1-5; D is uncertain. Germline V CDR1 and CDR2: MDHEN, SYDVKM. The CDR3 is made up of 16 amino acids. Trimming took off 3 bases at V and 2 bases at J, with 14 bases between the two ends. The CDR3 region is CASSFEGSVGNQPQHF. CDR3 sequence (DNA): TGTGCCAGCAGTTTTGAGGGTTCCGTTGGCAATCAGCCCCAGCATTTT.

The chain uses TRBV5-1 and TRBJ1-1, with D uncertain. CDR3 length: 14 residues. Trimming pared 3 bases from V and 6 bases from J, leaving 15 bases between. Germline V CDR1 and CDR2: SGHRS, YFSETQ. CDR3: CASSSGFGVAEAFF. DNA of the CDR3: TGCGCCAGCAGCTCGGGATTTGGAGTCGCTGAAGCTTTCTTT.

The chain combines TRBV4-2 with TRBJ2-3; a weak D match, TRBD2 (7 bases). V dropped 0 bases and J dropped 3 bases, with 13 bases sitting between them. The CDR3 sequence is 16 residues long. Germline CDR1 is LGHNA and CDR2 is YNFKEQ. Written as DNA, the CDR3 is TGTGCCAGCAGCCAAGATCGTGGGGGGGCGACAGATACGCAGTATTTT. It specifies CASSQDRGGATDTQYF.

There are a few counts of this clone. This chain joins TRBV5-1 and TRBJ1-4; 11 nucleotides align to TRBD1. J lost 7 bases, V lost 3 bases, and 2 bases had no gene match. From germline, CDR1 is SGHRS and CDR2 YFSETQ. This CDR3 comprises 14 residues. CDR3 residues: CASSSGQGAEKLFF. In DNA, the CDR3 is TGCGCCAGCAGCTCAGGACAGGGGGCTGAAAAACTGTTTTTT.

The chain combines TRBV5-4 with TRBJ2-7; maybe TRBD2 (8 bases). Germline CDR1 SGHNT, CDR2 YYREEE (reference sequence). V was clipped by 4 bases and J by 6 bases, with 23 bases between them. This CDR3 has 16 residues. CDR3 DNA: TGTGCCAGCAGCCCGGGGGGGACAGCTTTTTCCCGCGAGCAGTACTTC. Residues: CASSPGGTAFSREQYF.